This T cell receptor (beta chain) was recorded in a study of T-cell memory formation after mild COVID-19 (dated by TCRdb to the early 2020s). About the study as a whole: TCR sequence clusters from the two donors were found to be largely donor specific. In two donors, T-cell clones that expanded and contracted after mild COVID-19 were tracked by sequencing TCRalpha and TCRbeta repertoires over time. The cohort comprised two young, previously healthy adult volunteers, one female and one male.

Study-level results and caveats: SARS-CoV-2 specificity was not confirmed for the second-wave clones peaking on day 37. Some responding clones were detected in pre-infection memory, suggesting pre-existing cross-reactive memory T cells joined the SARS-CoV-2 response. Only two mild cases were covered by the study, and larger cohorts that include severe cases with pre-infection samples were considered necessary. From day 15 to 85, contracting clones showed balanced CD4/CD8 phenotypes, whereas a second wave of clones that expanded from day 15 to 37 leaned towards CD4+. Contracting CD4+ clones turned up mainly in the CM and EM memory subsets, whereas EMRA was where CD8+ clones were enriched.

PBMCs were isolated by Ficoll-Paque density gradient centrifugation. The sequencer was an Illumina NovaSeq 6000. TCRalpha and TCRbeta cDNA libraries were built by 5'RACE with constant-segment primers, adding sample barcodes and unique molecular identifiers. RNA was extracted from every sample with Trizol reagent. Amplification of the libraries took two PCR steps, and the second step added a second sample barcode plus Illumina TruSeq adapters. The libraries were sequenced on an Illumina NovaSeq using 2 x 150 bp paired-end reads. The study's processing was this. The reads were demultiplexed and collapsed into UMI-guided consensus sequences using migec v1.2.7. Using mixcr v2.1.11, UMI consensuses were aligned to TRA and TRB V and J templates and then assembled into clonotypes. A clonotype was counted as expanded or contracted only when both edgeR and NoisET called the clonotype significant, with the noise models trained on biological replicates. edgeR calls used a false discovery rate-adjusted p below 0.01 and a log2 fold-change threshold of 1. As an exploratory analysis of dynamics, PCA with hierarchical clustering was applied to max-normalized trajectories of the 1000 most abundant clonotypes. Each responding clone was given a CD4 or CD8 phenotype based on the CD4+ and CD8+ repertoires, which had been sequenced separately. TCRdb applied fastp at Q25 and MiXCR to the public reads, then kept only in-frame beta chains. Rows are unified per CDR3 protein, each entry keeping the most common DNA and genes. The V and J calls come from TCRdb's annotation, not from the publication. The sample table records approximately 390,000 distinct CDR3 sequences; 16% of these occur just once. The ten largest clones capture around a fifth of the sample.

The germline V gene supplies CDR1 SGHVS and CDR2 FQNEAQ. The CDR3 spans 17 residues, from the cysteine through the phenylalanine. Of the read, only the CDR3 DNA is kept; its 51 bases are in frame from base 1. At the junction V is shortened by 5 bases and J by 7 bases; bases outside the gene matches: 14. With regard to this clonotype: There is no known antigen for this receptor. It has no much larger one-base neighbor in the sample; base qualities were not kept.

Source material: PBMCs or a T cell subset sorted from them (not recorded which). This TCR was recovered from a man aged 18 to 30 who had mild COVID-19 (a few samples of this study predate the infection). The sample titles of this study are shuffled in the database, so cell type and time point are left out; the donor was told from shared clones. The chain employs TRBV7-8 and TRBJ1-6; 7 central bases correspond to TRBD1. The CDR3 corresponds to CASSAGSGTAPNSPLHF. The DNA reads as follows: TGTGCCAGCAGCGCGGGGTCAGGGACAGCACCAAATTCACCCCTCCACTTT.